This T cell receptor (beta chain) was retrieved from a study of blood T cells in healthy people across ages. Looking at the study overall: Per every two T cells, about one barcoded beta molecule was captured by template switching.

Note on this clonotype: The antigen remains undetermined.

PCR was performed a second time for about 7 to 12 cycles using a sample-barcoded 5' primer and a J-beta primer mix. TCRdb processed the 5' RACE reads anew with MiXCR; each CDR3 protein has one entry. This table has more than 1,400,000 distinct CDR3 sequences, around 39% appearing once. Germline V gene data show CDR1 as SGHVS and CDR2 as FNYEAQ. V lost 4 bases and J lost 4, with 14 bases in between. The length of the CDR3 is 15 residues. General study findings and limits: Strong correlation was found linking TCR beta diversity to naive T cell percentage. Long-lived donors exceeded aged donors in naive CD4+ cells and diversity. The study could not conclusively compare naive and antigen-experienced cells, given its unsorted PBMCs.

The sample taken for sequencing was blood. The receptor was isolated from a woman between 18 and 29 years old in good health. The V and J genes are TRBV7-6 and TRBJ2-1, with D perhaps matching TRBD1 (6 bases). The CDR3 loop is CASSSPGHNYNEQFF. CDR3 nucleotides: TGTGCCAGCAGCTCCCCGGGACATAATTACAATGAGCAGTTCTTC.